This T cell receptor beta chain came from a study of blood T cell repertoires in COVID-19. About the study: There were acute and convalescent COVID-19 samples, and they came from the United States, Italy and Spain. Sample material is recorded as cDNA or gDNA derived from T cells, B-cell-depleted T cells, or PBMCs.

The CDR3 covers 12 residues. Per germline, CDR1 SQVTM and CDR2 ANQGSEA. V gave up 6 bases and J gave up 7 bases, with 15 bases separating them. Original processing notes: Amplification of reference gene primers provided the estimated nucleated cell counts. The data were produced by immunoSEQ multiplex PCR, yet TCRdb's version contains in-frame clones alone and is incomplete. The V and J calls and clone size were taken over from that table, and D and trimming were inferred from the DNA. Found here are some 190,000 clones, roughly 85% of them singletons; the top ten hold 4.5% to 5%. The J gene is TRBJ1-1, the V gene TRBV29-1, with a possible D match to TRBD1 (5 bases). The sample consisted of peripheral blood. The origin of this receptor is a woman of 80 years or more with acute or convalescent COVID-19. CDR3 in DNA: TGCAGCGTCAGGGTCCTAGCGGATGAAGCTTTCTTT. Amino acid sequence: CSVRVLADEAFF.